The 16 T cell receptor beta chains below all came from one sample that was sequenced in a study of cytomegalovirus exposure and HLA in healthy donors. 60 Vbeta and 13 Jbeta primers were used in PCR. TCRdb's table, derived via immunoSEQ multiplex PCR, lists solely in-frame clones and lacks some. Of around 150,000 clones detected, roughly 80% appear once; the ten largest clones hold approximately 13%. The sample was PBMCs. These receptors came from a woman aged 45 to 65 in good health and CMV-seronegative.

The V call is TRBV6-1, the J call TRBJ2-1; the D gene is possibly TRBD1 (6 bases). V lost 4 bases to trimming and J lost 2 bases, with 15 bases between them. The CDR3 is 16 residues long. Germline assignment: CDR1 MNHNS and CDR2 SASEGT. Written as DNA, the CDR3 is TGTGCCAGCAGTGGCCCGGGACAACTGACCTACAATGAGCAGTTCTTC. Encoded protein: CASSGPGQLTYNEQFF.

The J gene is TRBJ2-3, the V gene TRBV7-2; D is perhaps TRBD1 (5 bases). Germline V gene sequence: CDR1 SGHTA, CDR2 FQGNSA. This CDR3 is 15 amino acids long. Trimming took 5 bases from V and 5 from J, leaving 17 bases between them. The CDR3 sequence: CASSPLALRVDTQYF. DNA of the CDR3: TGTGCCAGCAGCCCACTGGCCCTCAGGGTAGATACGCAGTATTTT.

The V call is TRBV5-1, the J call TRBJ2-3; unclear D gene. This CDR3 comprises 12 residues. The V end was cut by 6 bases, the J end by 2 bases, with 7 bases between. CDR1 is SGHRS and CDR2 is YFSETQ in the germline V gene. The CDR3 here is CASKIHTDTQYF. CDR3 nucleotide sequence: TGCGCCAGCAAAATCCACACAGATACGCAGTATTTT.

The chain uses TRBV19 and TRBJ2-1; D gene ambiguous. This CDR3 has 15 amino acids. Trimming removed 5 bases from V and 3 bases from J, with 14 bases in between. Germline V gives CDR1 LNHDA, CDR2 SQIVND (reference sequence). CDR3 nucleotide sequence: TGTGCCAGTAGTGTTGACTTGAACCACTACAATGAGCAGTTCTTC. It translates to CASSVDLNHYNEQFF.

The gene calls are TRBV30 and TRBJ1-6; TRBD1 matches at 7 bases. CDR1 and CDR2 from the germline V gene are GTSNPN and SVGIG (reference sequence). CDR3 length: 15 residues. Trimming cost V 0 bases and J 7 bases; bases outside gene matches: 6. The CDR3 region has the DNA TGTGCCTGGAGTGTACTAGGGGGCGTAAATTCACCCCTCCACTTT. It yields the protein CAWSVLGGVNSPLHF.

The rearrangement joins TRBV7-8 to TRBJ2-5; 15 nucleotides match TRBD2. J lost 5 bases, V lost 5 bases, and 9 bases had no gene match. CDR1 is SGHVS, CDR2 FQNEAQ, per germline. CDR3 size: 17 residues. For the CDR3, the DNA is TGTGCCAGCAGCACAGGACTAGCGGGAGGGCCGGGGGAGACCCAGTACTTC. Translation: CASSTGLAGGPGETQYF.

The J gene is TRBJ2-3, the V gene TRBV7-2; D is perhaps TRBD1 (6 bases). The germline V and J ends were trimmed by 5 bases and 7 bases, with 16 bases remaining between them. CDR1 and CDR2 from the germline V gene are SGHTA and FQGNSA. The CDR3 is 14 amino acids. Written as DNA, the CDR3 is TGTGCCAGCAGCCTCCGACAGGCTGCCTATACGCAGTATTTT. This gives the protein CASSLRQAAYTQYF.

This chain links TRBV28 with TRBJ2-7; 8 nucleotides align to TRBD1. The CDR3 has 14 residues. The trim removed 5 bases at V and 9 bases at J, leaving 12 bases unmatched. Germline CDR1 reads MDHEN; CDR2 reads SYDVKM. The CDR3 here is CASSTPGQGTRQYF. DNA for the CDR3: TGTGCCAGCAGTACCCCTGGACAGGGCACTAGGCAGTACTTC.

This clone has just a few counts. The rearrangement links TRBV5-5 to TRBJ2-5; 8 nucleotides match TRBD2. Germline assignment: CDR1 SGHKS and CDR2 YYEKEE (reference sequence). The junction had 12 bases not matched to a gene; V was cut back by 2 bases and J by 6 bases. This CDR3 is 16 amino acids long. The CDR3 DNA sequence: TGTGCCAGCAGCTTTCTCACCTCGGGGGGGCCTCAGACCCAGTACTTC. Amino acids: CASSFLTSGGPQTQYF.

The rearrangement links TRBV9 to TRBJ1-4; no clear D. V was shortened by 1 base and J by 0 bases, with 4 bases between the two germline ends. The CDR3 sequence is 14 residues long. Germline CDR1 and CDR2: SGDLS and YYNGEE. CDR3 in DNA: TGTGCCAGCAGCGTAAGCGCAACTAATGAAAAACTGTTTTTT. Translation: CASSVSATNEKLFF.

The J gene is TRBJ2-3, the V gene TRBV28, with 8 nucleotides matching TRBD2. This CDR3 has 14 amino acids. Trimming took 8 bases from V and 0 from J; bases not matched to a gene: 4. Germline V gene lookup returns CDR1 MDHEN and CDR2 SYDVKM. As DNA, the CDR3 is TGTGCCAGCTTACTAGCGGCTAGCACAGATACGCAGTATTTT. Its protein is CASLLAASTDTQYF.

As concerns this clone: The junction departs from the called germline gene at one end, perhaps through a read error. This chain uses TRBV19 with TRBJ2-2; unclear D gene. CDR1 and CDR2 (germline): LNHDA, SQIVND (reference sequence). This CDR3 comprises 12 residues. In DNA, the CDR3 is TGTGCTAGTAAGCATTACACCGGGGAGCTGTTTTTT. Residues: CASKHYTGELFF.

The chain joins TRBV19 to TRBJ1-6; no reliable D call. V was clipped by 6 bases and J by 7 bases, with 16 bases between them. The CDR3 consists of 15 residues. Germline CDR1 reads LNHDA; CDR2 reads SQIVND (reference sequence). The CDR3 DNA reads as TGTGCCAGTAGCTTGAGGGAGTTGGCAAATTCACCCCTCCACTTT. Translation gives CASSLRELANSPLHF.

Points on this clone: One junction end does not reproduce the germline sequence, and a read error may be involved. The gene calls are TRBV2 and TRBJ1-3, with TRBD1 as a possible D gene (5 bases). The germline V gene has CDR1 SNHLY and CDR2 FYNNEI. There are 16 residues in the CDR3. The CDR3 DNA reads TGTGCCAGCAGTACAGGTACCTTACACTCTGGAAGCACCATATATTTT. It specifies CASSTGTLHSGSTIYF.

CDR3 residues: CASSLAGTKETQYF. CDR3 DNA: TGTGCCAGCAGCTTAGCGGGGACAAAAGAGACCCAGTACTTC. V usage is TRBV7-9 and J usage is TRBJ2-5; D might be TRBD1 (6 bases). Germline-derived CDR1 and CDR2 are SEHNR and FQNEAQ (reference sequence). Trimming took 0 bases from V and 3 from J, leaving 8 bases between them. The CDR3 spans 14 residues.

The gene calls are TRBV7-8 and TRBJ2-5; 7 nucleotides match TRBD2. From germline, CDR1 is SGHVS and CDR2 FQNEAQ. The CDR3 totals 16 residues. Trimming cost V 2 bases and J 5 bases; bases outside gene matches: 11. As DNA, the CDR3 is TGTGCCAGCAGCTTAATAGGAGCGGGGCCCCAGGAGACCCAGTACTTC. Translated: CASSLIGAGPQETQYF.